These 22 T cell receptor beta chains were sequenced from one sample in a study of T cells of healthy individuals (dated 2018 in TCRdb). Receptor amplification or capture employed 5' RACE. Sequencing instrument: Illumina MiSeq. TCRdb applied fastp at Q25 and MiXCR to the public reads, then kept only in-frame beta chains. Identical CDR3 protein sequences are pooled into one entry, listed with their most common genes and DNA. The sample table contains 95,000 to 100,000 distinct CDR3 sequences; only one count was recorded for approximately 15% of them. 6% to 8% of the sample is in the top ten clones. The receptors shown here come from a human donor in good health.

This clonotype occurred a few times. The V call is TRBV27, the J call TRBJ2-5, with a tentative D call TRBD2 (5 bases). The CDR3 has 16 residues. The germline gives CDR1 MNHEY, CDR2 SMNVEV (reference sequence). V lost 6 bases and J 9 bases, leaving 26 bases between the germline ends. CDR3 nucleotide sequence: TGTGCCAGCAGCTCTAGAGCGCACGGACCGACTACGGCCCAGTACTTC. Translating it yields CASSSRAHGPTTAQYF.

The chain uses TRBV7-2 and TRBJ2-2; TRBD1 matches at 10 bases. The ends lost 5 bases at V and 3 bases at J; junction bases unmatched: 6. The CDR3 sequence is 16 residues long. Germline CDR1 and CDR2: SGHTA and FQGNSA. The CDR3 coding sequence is TGTGCCAGCAGCCACCCGACAGGGGGCTACACCGGGGAGCTGTTTTTT. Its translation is CASSHPTGGYTGELFF. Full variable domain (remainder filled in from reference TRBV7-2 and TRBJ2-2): GAGVSQSPSNKVTEKGKDVELRCDPISGHTALYWYRQSLGQGLEFLIYFQGNSAPDKSGLPSDRFSAERTGGSVSTLTIQRTQQEDSAVYLCASSHPTGGYTGELFFGEGSRLTVL.

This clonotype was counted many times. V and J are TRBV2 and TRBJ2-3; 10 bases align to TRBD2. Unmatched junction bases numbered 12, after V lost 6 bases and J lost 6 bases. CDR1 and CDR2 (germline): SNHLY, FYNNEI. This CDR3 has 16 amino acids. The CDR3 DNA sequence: TGTGCCAGCAGCTACCCCGGGGGACTAGCGAGGGATACGCAGTATTTT. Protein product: CASSYPGGLARDTQYF.

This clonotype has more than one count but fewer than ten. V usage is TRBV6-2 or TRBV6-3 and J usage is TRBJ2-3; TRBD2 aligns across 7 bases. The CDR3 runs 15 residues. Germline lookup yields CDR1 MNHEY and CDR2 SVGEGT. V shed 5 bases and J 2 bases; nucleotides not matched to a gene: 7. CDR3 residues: CASSHRGLTTDTQYF. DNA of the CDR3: TGTGCCAGCAGTCATCGGGGACTAACCACAGATACGCAGTATTTT.

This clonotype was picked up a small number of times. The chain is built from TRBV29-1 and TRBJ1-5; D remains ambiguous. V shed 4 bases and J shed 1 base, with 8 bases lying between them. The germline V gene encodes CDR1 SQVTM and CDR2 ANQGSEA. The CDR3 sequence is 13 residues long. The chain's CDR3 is CSVVYGSNQPQHF. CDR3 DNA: TGCAGCGTTGTCTATGGAAGCAATCAGCCCCAGCATTTT.

In nucleotides, the CDR3 is TGTGCCAGCGCTACAGACAGATTTTACGAGCAGTACTTC. Its protein product is CASATDRFYEQYF. The rearrangement joins TRBV2 to TRBJ2-7; a weak D match, TRBD1 (5 bases). The CDR3 contains 13 residues. Trimming left V 8 bases short and J 4 bases short, with 15 bases between. Per the germline V gene, CDR1 is SNHLY and CDR2 is FYNNEI.

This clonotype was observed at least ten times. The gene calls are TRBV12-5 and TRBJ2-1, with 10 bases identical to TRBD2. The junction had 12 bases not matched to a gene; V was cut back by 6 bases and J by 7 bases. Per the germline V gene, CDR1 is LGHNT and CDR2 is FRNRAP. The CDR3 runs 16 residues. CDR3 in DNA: TGTGCTAGTGGCCAGAGCCTAGCGGGAGAGAGGAATGAGCAGTTCTTC. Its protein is CASGQSLAGERNEQFF.

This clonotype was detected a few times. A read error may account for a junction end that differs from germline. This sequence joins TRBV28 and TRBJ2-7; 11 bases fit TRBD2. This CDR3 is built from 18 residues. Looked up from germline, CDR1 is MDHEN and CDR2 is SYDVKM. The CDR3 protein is CANSRPRASGRTTYEQYF. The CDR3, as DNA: TGTGCCAACAGTCGACCGCGGGCTAGCGGGAGGACCACCTACGAGCAGTACTTC.

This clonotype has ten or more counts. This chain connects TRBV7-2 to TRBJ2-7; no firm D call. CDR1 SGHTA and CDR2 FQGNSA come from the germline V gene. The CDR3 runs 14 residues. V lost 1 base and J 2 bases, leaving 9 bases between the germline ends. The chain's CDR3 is CASSLGSVTYEQYF. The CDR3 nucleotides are TGTGCCAGCAGCTTAGGTTCGGTAACCTACGAGCAGTACTTC.

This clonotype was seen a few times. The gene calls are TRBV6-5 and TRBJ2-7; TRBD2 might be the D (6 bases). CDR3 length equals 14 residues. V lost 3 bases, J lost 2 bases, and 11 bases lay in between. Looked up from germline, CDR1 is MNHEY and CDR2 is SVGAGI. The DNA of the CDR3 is TGTGCCAGCAGTTATGCTTGGGGGGCCTACGAGCAGTACTTC. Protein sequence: CASSYAWGAYEQYF.

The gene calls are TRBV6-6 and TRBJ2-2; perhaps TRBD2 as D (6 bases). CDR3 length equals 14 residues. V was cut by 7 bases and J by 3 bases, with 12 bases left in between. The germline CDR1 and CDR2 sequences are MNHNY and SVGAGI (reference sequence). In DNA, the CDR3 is TGTGCCAGCACAAGGAGGGAGGACACCGGGGAGCTGTTTTTT. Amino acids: CASTRREDTGELFF.

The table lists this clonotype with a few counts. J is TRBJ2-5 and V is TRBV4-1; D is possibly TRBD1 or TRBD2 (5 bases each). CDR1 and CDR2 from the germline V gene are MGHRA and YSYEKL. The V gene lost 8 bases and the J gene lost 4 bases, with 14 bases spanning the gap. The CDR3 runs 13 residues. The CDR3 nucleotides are TGCGCCAGCGCAGGGACCCATCTAGAGACCCAGTACTTC. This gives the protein CASAGTHLETQYF.

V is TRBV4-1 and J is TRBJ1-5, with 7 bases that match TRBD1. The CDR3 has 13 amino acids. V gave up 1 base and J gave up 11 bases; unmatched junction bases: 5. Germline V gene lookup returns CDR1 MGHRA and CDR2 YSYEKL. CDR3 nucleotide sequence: TGCGCCAGCAGCCAAGGCCAGGGGGGGGCCCAGCATTTT. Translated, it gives CASSQGQGGAQHF.

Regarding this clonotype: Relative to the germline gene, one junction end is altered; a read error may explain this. The chain's CDR3 is CASRLTSTGSRGYNF. As DNA, the CDR3 is TGTGCCAGCAGACTTACCTCGACAGGGTCTCGGGGCTACAACTTC. This chain links TRBV27 with TRBJ1-2, with 7 bases identical to TRBD1. This CDR3 spans 15 amino acids. CDR1 is MNHEY and CDR2 is SMNVEV in the germline V gene (reference sequence).

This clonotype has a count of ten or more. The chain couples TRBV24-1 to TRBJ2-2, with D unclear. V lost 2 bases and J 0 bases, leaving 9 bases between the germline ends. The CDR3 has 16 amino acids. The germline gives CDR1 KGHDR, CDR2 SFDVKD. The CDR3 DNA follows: TGTGCCACCAGTGATTACGACACTACGAACACCGGGGAGCTGTTTTTT. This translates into CATSDYDTTNTGELFF.

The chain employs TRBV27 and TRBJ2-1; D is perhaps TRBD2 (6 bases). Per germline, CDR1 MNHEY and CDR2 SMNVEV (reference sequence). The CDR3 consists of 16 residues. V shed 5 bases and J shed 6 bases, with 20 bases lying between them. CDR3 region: CASSTNAGPSSNEQFF. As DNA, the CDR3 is TGTGCCAGCAGTACAAACGCGGGGCCCAGTTCCAATGAGCAGTTCTTC.

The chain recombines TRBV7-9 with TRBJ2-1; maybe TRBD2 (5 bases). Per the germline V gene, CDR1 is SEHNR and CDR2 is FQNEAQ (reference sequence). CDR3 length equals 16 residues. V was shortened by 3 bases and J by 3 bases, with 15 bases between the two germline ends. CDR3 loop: CASSFPRSGIYNEQFF. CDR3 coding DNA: TGTGCCAGCAGCTTCCCGCGTTCGGGGATCTACAATGAGCAGTTCTTC.

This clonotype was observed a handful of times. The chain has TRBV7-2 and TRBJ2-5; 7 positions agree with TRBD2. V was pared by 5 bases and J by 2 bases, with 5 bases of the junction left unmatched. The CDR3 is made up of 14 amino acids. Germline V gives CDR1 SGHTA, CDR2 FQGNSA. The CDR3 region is CASSREAFQETQYF. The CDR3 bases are TGTGCCAGCAGCCGGGAGGCTTTTCAAGAGACCCAGTACTTC.

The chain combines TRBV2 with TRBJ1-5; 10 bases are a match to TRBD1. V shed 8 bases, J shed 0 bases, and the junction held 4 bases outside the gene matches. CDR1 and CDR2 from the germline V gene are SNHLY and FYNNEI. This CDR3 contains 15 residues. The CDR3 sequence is CASGTGEYSNQPQHF. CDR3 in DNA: TGTGCCAGCGGGACAGGGGAATATAGCAATCAGCCCCAGCATTTT.

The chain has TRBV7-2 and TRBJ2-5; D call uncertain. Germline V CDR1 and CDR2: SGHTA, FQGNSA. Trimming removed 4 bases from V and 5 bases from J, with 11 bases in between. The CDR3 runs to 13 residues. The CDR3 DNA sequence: TGTGCCAGCAGCTCCCGGAGAATGGAGACCCAGTACTTC. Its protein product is CASSSRRMETQYF. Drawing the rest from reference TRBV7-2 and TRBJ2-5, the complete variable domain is GAGVSQSPSNKVTEKGKDVELRCDPISGHTALYWYRQSLGQGLEFLIYFQGNSAPDKSGLPSDRFSAERTGGSVSTLTIQRTQQEDSAVYLCASSSRRMETQYFGPGTRLLVL.

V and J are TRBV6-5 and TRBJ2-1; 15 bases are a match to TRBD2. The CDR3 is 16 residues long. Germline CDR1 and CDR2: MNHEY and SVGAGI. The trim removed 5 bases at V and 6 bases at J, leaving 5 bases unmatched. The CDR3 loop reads CASSPGLAGGPNEQFF. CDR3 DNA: TGTGCCAGCAGTCCCGGACTAGCGGGAGGGCCCAATGAGCAGTTCTTC.

CDR3 amino acids: CASSSPAGGSYEQYF. CDR3 coding DNA: TGTGCCAGCAGTTCCCCTGCAGGGGGGTCCTACGAGCAGTACTTC. This chain joins TRBV6-2 or TRBV6-3 and TRBJ2-7; D is possibly TRBD1 (7 bases). CDR3 size: 15 residues. Trimming pared 4 bases from V and 1 base from J, leaving 14 bases between. Germline V gene data show CDR1 as MNHEY and CDR2 as SVGEGT.